The 26 T cell receptor beta chains reported below all come from one sample, sequenced in a study of CD8 T cells in ankylosing spondylitis. TCRdb re-called the 5' RACE reads with MiXCR, one entry per CDR3 protein. This sample has about 300,000 distinct CDR3 sequences, with 11% found just once. Sequencing was done on a sample of blood, either unsorted or a sorted T cell fraction (not recorded which). The receptors here all came from a female donor with ankylosing spondylitis or in good health (not recorded which).

This clonotype has a handful of counts. The chain has TRBV3-1 and TRBJ2-7; 8 bases map to TRBD1. Trimming removed 2 bases from V and 8 bases from J; junction bases left unmatched: 5. CDR1 and CDR2 (germline): LGHDT, YNNKEL (reference sequence). The CDR3 totals 13 residues. The CDR3 region is CASSQPGGAKQYF. CDR3 nucleotide sequence: TGTGCCAGCAGCCAACCAGGGGGCGCGAAGCAGTACTTC.

This clonotype was observed many times. The chain carries TRBV19 and TRBJ2-7; TRBD1 matches 7 bases. Germline V gene data show CDR1 as LNHDA and CDR2 as SQIVND (reference sequence). V lost 5 bases to trimming and J lost 4 bases; unmatched junction nucleotides: 8. The CDR3 spans 14 residues. The CDR3 reads CASSVDRKGYEQYF. CDR3 DNA sequence: TGTGCCAGTAGTGTGGACAGGAAAGGATACGAGCAGTACTTC. The variable domain in full, completed from reference TRBV19 and TRBJ2-7, reads DGGITQSPKYLFRKEGQNVTLSCEQNLNHDAMYWYRQDPGQGLRLIYYSQIVNDFQKGDIAEGYSVSREKKESFPLTVTSAQKNPTAFYLCASSVDRKGYEQYFGPGTRLTVT.

This chain connects TRBV4-3 to TRBJ2-1, with D perhaps being TRBD1 or TRBD2 (5 bases each). The CDR3 covers 13 residues. Germline CDR1 and CDR2: LGHNA and YSLEER. With 3 bases removed from V and 10 bases from J, the gap between germline ends came to 13 bases. CDR3 nucleotides: TGCGCCAGCAGCCAGGCTACCGGGGCCGAGCAGTTCTTC. This encodes CASSQATGAEQFF.

This clonotype showed up many times. The rearrangement uses TRBV5-1 and TRBJ2-4; D unclear. The V end lost 5 bases, the J end lost 7 bases, and 13 bases lay between the germline ends. There are 13 residues in the CDR3. Germline CDR1 is SGHRS and CDR2 is YFSETQ. CDR3 DNA: TGCGCCAGCAGTAGCAACTGGGGTAACATTCAGTACTTC. It specifies CASSSNWGNIQYF.

The chain employs TRBV7-2 and TRBJ1-2; no reliable D call. There are 12 residues in the CDR3. Germline values: CDR1 SGHTA, CDR2 FQGNSA. V was trimmed by 5 bases and J by 8 bases, leaving 12 bases between them. The CDR3 DNA reads TGTGCCAGCAGCCCGGACTCTCTGGGCTACACCTTC. The encoded protein is CASSPDSLGYTF.

The sample holds many counts of this clonotype. The V and J genes are TRBV7-8 and TRBJ2-1, with D possibly TRBD1 on 6 matching bases. Germline loops: CDR1 SGHVS, CDR2 FQNEAQ. Trimming removed 2 bases at V and 7 bases at J, with 15 bases between. The CDR3 totals 15 residues. DNA for the CDR3: TGTGCCAGCAGCTTACGAGGGACATTTGGAAATGAGCAGTTCTTC. It is translated as CASSLRGTFGNEQFF.

Concerning this clonotype: This sequence may be a read error, since a much larger clone differs from it by one base. V gene TRBV4-3 combines with J gene TRBJ2-2, with D perhaps being TRBD1 or TRBD2 (5 bases each). The CDR3 totals 15 residues. Per germline, CDR1 LGHNA and CDR2 YSLEER. The CDR3 DNA reads TGCGCCAGCAGCCAAGAGATCCGGGGCACCGGGGAGCTGCTTTTT. Translated, it gives CASSQEIRGTGELLF.

The V call is TRBV6-1, the J call TRBJ2-1; TRBD1 agrees at 9 bases. There are 17 residues in the CDR3. Germline V CDR1 and CDR2: MNHNS, SASEGT. V lost 4 bases, J lost 6 bases, and 13 bases stayed unmatched. CDR3 DNA: TGTGCCAGCAGTGTCCCCTTTCCGGGACAGGGAGGCAATGAGCAGTTCTTC. It yields the protein CASSVPFPGQGGNEQFF.

DNA for the CDR3: TGTGCCAGCAGTCCCAAGGGATTAGTCGGAAAGACCCAGTACTTC. It encodes CASSPKGLVGKTQYF. This chain links TRBV12-3 or TRBV12-4 with TRBJ2-5; D ambiguous. The length of the CDR3 is 15 residues. The V end was cut by 5 bases, the J end by 6 bases, with 19 bases between.

This clonotype was picked up a small number of times. This sequence joins TRBV20-1 and TRBJ1-3; 10 positions agree with TRBD1. Trimming cost V 6 bases and J 0 bases; bases outside gene matches: 2. Per germline, CDR1 DFQATT and CDR2 SNEGSKA (reference sequence). CDR3 length: 14 residues. Here the CDR3 reads CSARTGGSGNTIYF. Written as DNA, the CDR3 is TGCAGTGCGAGGACAGGGGGCTCTGGAAACACCATATATTTT.

Turning to this clonotype: A much larger clone differs by one base, so this may be a read error. The rearrangement joins TRBV28 to TRBJ1-2; D is perhaps TRBD1 (5 bases). CDR1 and CDR2 (germline): MDHEN, SYDVKM. The CDR3 covers 13 residues. DNA for the CDR3: TGTGCCAGCAGTTTATGGGGCAGGGAAAGCTACCCCTTC. This encodes CASSLWGRESYPF.

In this sample, this clonotype turned up many times. The chain links TRBV12-3 or TRBV12-4 to TRBJ1-1; a weak D match, TRBD1 (5 bases). The CDR3 loop spans 12 amino acids. V was cut by 2 bases and J by 5 bases, with 6 bases left in between. The CDR3 DNA reads TGTGCCAGCAGTTTATGGGGGACTGAAGCTTTCTTT. Translating gives CASSLWGTEAFF.

This clonotype came up many times. The rearrangement joins TRBV12-3 or TRBV12-4 to TRBJ1-5; TRBD1 matches at 8 bases. CDR3 size: 14 residues. V dropped 6 bases and J dropped 4; count of bases not matched to a gene: 5. The CDR3 sequence: CASSPQGANQPQHF. CDR3 nucleotide sequence: TGTGCCAGCAGCCCCCAGGGGGCGAATCAGCCCCAGCATTTT.

This clonotype was seen only once. A far more abundant clone sits one base away, making this likely a read error. The chain uses TRBV28 and TRBJ2-1; tentative D call: TRBD2 (6 bases). The germline CDR1 and CDR2 sequences are MDHEN and SYDVKM. Trimming shortened V by 3 bases and J by 10 bases, and 10 bases separated the two germline ends. The CDR3 covers 12 residues. Here the CDR3 DNA reads TGTGCCAGCAGTTTCGGGAGCAAAGAGCAGTTCTTC. Amino acid sequence: CASSFGSKEQFF.

The genes are TRBV20-1 and TRBJ2-1; 7 positions agree with TRBD2. The CDR3 is made up of 14 amino acids. Germline V lookup: CDR1 DFQATT, CDR2 SNEGSKA (reference sequence). Losses at the gene ends were 5 bases for V and 7 bases for J; bases not matched to a gene: 11. The CDR3 sequence: CSAPRRGGGNEQFF. The DNA for the CDR3 is TGCAGTGCTCCCAGACGCGGGGGAGGGAATGAGCAGTTCTTC.

This clonotype was counted at least ten times. J is TRBJ2-4 and V is TRBV11-2; 11 bases align to TRBD2. Germline CDR1 reads SGHAT; CDR2 reads FQNNGV. The ends lost 5 bases at V and 0 bases at J; junction bases unmatched: 15. The CDR3 has 20 amino acids. The DNA of the CDR3 is TGTGCCAGCAGCCCCCGGTCTGGACTAGCGGGTTCCCTAGCCAAAAACATTCAGTACTTC. Protein sequence: CASSPRSGLAGSLAKNIQYF.

This clonotype was picked up many times. J is TRBJ2-1 and V is TRBV20-1; possibly TRBD1 or TRBD2 for D (5 bases each). The CDR3 is made up of 15 amino acids. The germline V gene has CDR1 DFQATT and CDR2 SNEGSKA (reference sequence). Trimming removed 6 bases from V and 3 bases from J, with 18 bases in between. CDR3 residues: CSAGGLDSGYNEQFF. The CDR3 bases are TGCAGTGCGGGTGGGTTAGACAGCGGCTACAATGAGCAGTTCTTC.

This clonotype appeared many times. This rearrangement joins TRBV5-1 to TRBJ2-2; no firm D call. Trimming removed 1 base at V and 1 base at J, with 5 bases between. CDR3 length: 14 amino acids. CDR1 and CDR2 (germline): SGHRS, YFSETQ. The CDR3, as DNA: TGCGCCAGCAGCTTGTACATGAACACCGGGGAGCTGTTTTTT. Protein sequence: CASSLYMNTGELFF.

This clonotype was counted a few times. V usage is TRBV5-5 and J usage is TRBJ2-4; 9 bases line up with TRBD1. The V gene end was trimmed by 4 bases and the J gene end by 7 bases; junction bases not matched to a gene: 6. The CDR3 is 14 residues long. CDR1 SGHKS and CDR2 YYEKEE come from the germline V gene (reference sequence). The CDR3 loop reads CASSPGQGRNIQYF. The CDR3 bases are TGTGCCAGCAGCCCCGGACAGGGGCGTAACATTCAGTACTTC.

This clonotype was detected many times. The rearrangement uses TRBV5-1 and TRBJ2-2; D call uncertain. There are 14 residues in the CDR3. Trimming shortened V by 5 bases and J by 0 bases, and 8 bases separated the two germline ends. Germline assignment: CDR1 SGHRS and CDR2 YFSETQ. CDR3 loop: CASRKGSNTGELFF. The CDR3 bases are TGCGCCAGCAGAAAGGGATCGAACACCGGGGAGCTGTTTTTT.

This clonotype has ten or more counts. The V and J genes are TRBV20-1 and TRBJ1-2; D unresolved. The CDR3 runs to 11 residues. Trimming left V 8 bases short and J 1 base short, with 8 bases between. Germline CDR1 is DFQATT and CDR2 is SNEGSKA (reference sequence). The CDR3 here is CSSPLNYGYTF. The CDR3 coding sequence is TGCAGTTCTCCCCTTAACTATGGCTACACCTTC.

J is TRBJ2-5 and V is TRBV5-1, with TRBD2 identical over 16 bases. Per germline, CDR1 SGHRS and CDR2 YFSETQ. Trimming at V came to 3 bases and at J to 5 bases, leaving 13 bases not matched to a gene. CDR3 length equals 19 residues. In DNA, the CDR3 is TGCGCCAGCAGCTCGCCCACGGGACTAGCGGGAGGGCCGGGGGAGACCCAGTACTTC. Protein sequence: CASSSPTGLAGGPGETQYF.

This clonotype turned up a few times. V and J are TRBV20-1 and TRBJ2-3; TRBD2 matches 8 bases. The CDR3 has 15 amino acids. V shed 0 bases and J 3 bases; nucleotides not matched to a gene: 5. Per the germline V gene, CDR1 is DFQATT and CDR2 is SNEGSKA (reference sequence). This chain's CDR3 is CSARDRAGGTDTQYF. Here the CDR3 DNA reads TGCAGTGCTAGAGATCGGGCGGGAGGTACAGATACGCAGTATTTT.

This clonotype was detected many times. This chain links TRBV20-1 with TRBJ1-5; 9 bases agree with TRBD1. Looked up from germline, CDR1 is DFQATT and CDR2 is SNEGSKA (reference sequence). CDR3 length: 18 amino acids. J was trimmed by 2 bases and V by 0 bases; bases with no gene match: 11. The CDR3 sequence: CSARERYRGRTGNQPQHF. In nucleotides, the CDR3 is TGCAGTGCTAGAGAGCGATACAGGGGGCGAACGGGCAATCAGCCCCAGCATTTT.

The chain uses TRBV28 and TRBJ2-2; D ambiguous. The CDR3 is made up of 15 amino acids. CDR1 and CDR2 (germline): MDHEN, SYDVKM. The germline V and J ends were trimmed by 5 bases and 5 bases, with 15 bases remaining between them. The CDR3 is CASSPGPTYTGELFF. The CDR3 DNA reads as TGTGCCAGCAGTCCCGGACCTACATATACCGGGGAGCTGTTTTTT.

The chain has TRBV7-2 and TRBJ2-1, with a weak D call TRBD2 (6 bases). This CDR3 is 16 amino acids long. The V gene's germline CDR1 is SGHTA and CDR2 FQGNSA. The V end was cut by 2 bases, the J end by 3 bases, with 14 bases between. The DNA for the CDR3 is TGTGCCAGCAGCTTAAGTCGAGCGGGTATCTACAATGAGCAGTTCTTC. This encodes CASSLSRAGIYNEQFF.